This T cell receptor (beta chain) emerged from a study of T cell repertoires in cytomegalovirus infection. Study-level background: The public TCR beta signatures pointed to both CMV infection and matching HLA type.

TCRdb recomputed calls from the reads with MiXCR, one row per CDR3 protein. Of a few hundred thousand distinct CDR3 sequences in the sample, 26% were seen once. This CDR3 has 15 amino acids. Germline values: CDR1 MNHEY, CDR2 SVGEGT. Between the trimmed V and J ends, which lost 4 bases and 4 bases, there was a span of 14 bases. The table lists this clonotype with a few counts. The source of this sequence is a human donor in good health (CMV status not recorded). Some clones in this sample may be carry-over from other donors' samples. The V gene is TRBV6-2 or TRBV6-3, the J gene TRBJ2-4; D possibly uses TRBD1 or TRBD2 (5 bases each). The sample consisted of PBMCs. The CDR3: CASSFVRDGKNIQYF. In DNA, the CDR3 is TGTGCCAGCAGTTTTGTGAGGGACGGAAAAAACATTCAGTACTTC.